This T cell receptor beta chain was found in a study of cytomegalovirus exposure and HLA in healthy donors (dated by TCRdb to 2015 to 2018). Regarding the complete study: An earlier analysis of some 500 of the donors reported 250 to 300 Gb of sequence data and roughly 110 million unique TCR beta sequences from about 179 million T cells. Among 398 genotyped donors of the cohort, an average of around 250,000 unique TCR beta nucleotide sequences was sequenced per donor, of which about 19% were non-productive. Every discovery cohort repertoire had been produced on one sequencing platform. A later analysis re-examined previously published TCR beta repertoires from hundreds of donors and added high-resolution HLA genotyping to investigate patterns of TCR occurrence. Typing coverage varied by locus: roughly 620-630 donors for A, B, C, DRB1 and DQB1; approximately 520 for DQA1; 600 to 610 for DPA1; approximately 450 for DPB1. An early release that covered about 600 HLA-typed donors contained about 300 gigabases of sequencing data and roughly 84 million unique TCR sequences. In an earlier analysis of 587 of the donors, high-throughput TCR beta sequencing was used to judge whether each TCR beta V gene segment behaved as functional or pseudogenic. A later genetic analysis took genome-wide SNP genotypes for about three fifths of the roughly 700 donors and used that subset as a discovery cohort. The study was designed to test whether signatures of past pathogen exposure could be identified by cataloging public T cell receptors. Rather than drawing on any new phenotypic data, the later analysis identified candidate immune exposures from TCR beta sequences and the way those sequences occurred across donors. To predict cytomegalovirus infection status, the study brought together high-throughput TCR immunosequencing, statistical association of individual TCRs with disease status, and machine learning. HLA typing included class I and class II loci at four-digit resolution. The genetic ancestry cluster associated with self-reported Caucasian donors included roughly four fifths of the roughly 400 genotyped donors. Five DR-DQ haplotypes were treated as single units for association and clustering because of strong linkage in the cohort. In addition to the first cohort of approximately 670 subjects, a separate validation cohort of under 150 different subjects was used. The T cell repertoires of under 700 subjects were profiled by immunosequencing and related to cytomegalovirus serostatus. Donor age, sex, ethnicity and CMV serostatus were compiled alongside the repertoire data. Overall study outcomes, separate from this receptor: A few of the identified cytomegalovirus-associated TCR beta chains were confirmed in vitro to be specific for cytomegalovirus antigens. In a later analysis, most CMV-associated TCR beta chains were found to appear HLA-restricted, with HLA associations seemingly driven largely by CMV exposure. Linkage disequilibrium might explain the correlated functional status among segregating V segments, but an unknown experimental factor could not be excluded. Compared with equally common non-associated chains, HLA-associated TCR beta chains in a later analysis were more clonally expanded and had lower generation probabilities. The cohort was sequenced for TCR beta chains only, and without alpha or paired-chain data the features that could be detected were limited. A further reported finding was that TCR beta sequences accurately predicted the HLA-A and HLA-B alleles for most subjects in the first cohort. An earlier analysis of some 560 of the donors showed that most TCR beta V segments appeared in productive rearrangements either about 87% or about 30% of the time, which broadly matched IMGT annotations. While some public TCRs were present in many individuals, most TCR sequences turned up only very rarely across donors. When HLA alleles, especially DR and DQ, strongly co-occurred, attributing TCR associations to individual alleles was difficult. In a later analysis, several top co-occurrence clusters were reported to appear linked to parvovirus B19, influenza, CMV and Epstein-Barr virus. The sequencing pipeline was judged likely to have produced a cluster of highly shared sequence variants as a technical artifact. For the cohort, immune exposure information was limited to CMV serostatus. Compared with the approximately 600-donor mean, donors in an Asian-associated ancestry cluster had fewer N-insertions in productive TCRs, according to a later genetic analysis. According to a later analysis, TCR association rates differed among HLA loci, with DRB1 alleles showing the most associated TCRs and HLA-C alleles showing the fewest. The presence/absence analyses assumed that sequencing depth was roughly uniform across donors, and that assumption may not be true. Because counts were too low, about 15 rarely observed V segments, including chromosome 9 orphons, were left out of the earlier analysis of 500 to 750 of the donors. V-gene and J-gene trimming of TCR beta chains was associated with a missense DCLRE1C variant in a later genetic analysis, and the association was replicated in an independent cohort. Because HLA typing was missing for some donors at each locus, association tests included only the typed subset. It was suggested by the authors that the approach could potentially be generalized to other disease states and immunological phenotypes. The classifier was reported to diagnose cytomegalovirus status with high specificity and sensitivity in both the original and validation cohorts. Specific HLA alleles were associated with more than 15,000 TCR beta sequences at a false discovery rate of 0.05 in a later analysis. A total of 164 TCR beta chains were listed by the study as associated with cytomegalovirus.

The cohort was made up of 666 healthy bone marrow donors. Cohort members were all nominally healthy when sampled, although unrecorded immune exposures were likely present. CMV serostatus was positive for approximately 300 and negative for about 55% of the 666 cohort members, and was not recorded for this donor. Each donor provided a peripheral blood sample, and peripheral blood mononuclear cells were used for TCR beta sequencing. Genomic DNA was extracted from the blood cell samples with the Qiagen DNeasy Blood Extraction Kit. Library preparation employed the immunoSEQ multiplex PCR assay. The multiplex PCR relied on a mix of 60 forward primers for TCR Vbeta segments and 13 reverse primers for TCR Jbeta segments. Amplification of the CDR3 region of rearranged TCR beta genes was performed with a multiplex PCR assay on genomic DNA. The Illumina HiSeq System was used to sequence the amplified TCR beta libraries as 87-base-pair reads. Turning to the authors' computational methods: A later analysis tallied roughly 76 million unique TCR beta chains across the approximately 670 repertoires, and approximately 12 million of those chains were shared by two or more donors. To remove PCR and sequencing errors, raw reads were error-corrected and collapsed into unique sequences using a nearest-neighbor algorithm that merged closely related sequences. CDR3 sequences were aligned to IMGT reference sequences to assign V, D and J gene segments. For a sequence to be retained, a match of at least six nucleotides to both a V gene segment and a J gene segment was required. A rearrangement was called productive if the CDR3 had no stop codons and remained in frame with V and J, and every other rearrangement was called non-productive. Following IMGT convention, CDR3 was defined as the stretch from the second conserved V-encoded cysteine up to the conserved J-encoded phenylalanine. The earlier analysis of 500 to 750 of the donors excluded any sequence lacking an unambiguous match to a single V gene segment. An earlier analysis of almost 600 of the donors classified V segments as functional when productive rearrangements were above 56.7% and as segregating when the standard deviation between donors was above 5%. To diagnose cytomegalovirus status from the catalog of TCR beta chain sequences, a statistical classification framework was built. In a later analysis, V and J genes were assigned by comparing TCR nucleotide sequences against IMGT/GENE-DB human TR gene sequences. The TCRdist pipeline was used in a later analysis to assign CDR3 sequences and most-parsimonious VDJ recombination scenarios. In a later analysis, every TCR beta chain was defined by the combination of its CDR3 amino acid sequence and its V-gene family, and reads without a unique V-gene family were dropped. As a way to deal with suspected cross-contamination and a sequencing artifact, a later analysis dropped roughly 620 nucleotide sequences that were highly shared and had low generation probability. In a later analysis, a clonal expansion index was calculated for each public chain from normalized within-repertoire ranks of inferred template counts. In a later analysis, generation probabilities were computed with a VDJ recombination model fitted to out-of-frame rearrangements, and the resulting probabilities were checked against IGoR. A later analysis scored TCR-TCR, TCR-HLA and TCR-CMV co-occurrence with hypergeometric tests, applying a repertoire-size bias correction to TCR pairs. A later analysis estimated false discovery rates by permuting HLA or CMV assignments 20 times. A later analysis grouped co-occurring TCRs with DBSCAN, adding TCRdist sequence similarity when clustering within HLA-allele-positive subsets. Repertoires with fewer than 30,000 or more than 120,000 public chains, plus five repertoires with anomalous nucleotide sharing, were excluded from co-occurrence clustering. TCRdb mirrors the immuneACCESS table, restricted to in-frame sequences. Some clones are absent from its copies; in checked studies, under half trace to an unresolved V gene, and the reason for the others is unknown. From that table come the V and J calls and clone size; the DNA was used to work out D and trimming. This sample lists some 60,000 clones; about 83% were detected once. 1.5% to 2% of the sample is held by the ten biggest clonotypes.

Comment on this clone: What this receptor recognizes is not known. No much larger clonotype is one base removed from it; base qualities were not supplied.

This receptor was taken from a human donor in good health. The sequenced sample was PBMCs.

The sequenced DNA is TGTGCCAGCAGCACAAGACAGGGGTGGCACACTGAAGCTTTCTTT. Its translation is CASSTRQGWHTEAFF. The chain was built from TRBV7-2 and TRBJ1-1; 8 middle bases align to TRBD1. Its CDR3 holds 15 amino acids, cysteine through phenylalanine. The sequence is cut down to CDR3 DNA, 45 bases in frame from base 1. Via the germline V gene, CDR1 is SGHTA and CDR2 FQGNSA. V and J are trimmed by 5 bases and 3 bases, and the gene matches miss 8 bases of the junction.